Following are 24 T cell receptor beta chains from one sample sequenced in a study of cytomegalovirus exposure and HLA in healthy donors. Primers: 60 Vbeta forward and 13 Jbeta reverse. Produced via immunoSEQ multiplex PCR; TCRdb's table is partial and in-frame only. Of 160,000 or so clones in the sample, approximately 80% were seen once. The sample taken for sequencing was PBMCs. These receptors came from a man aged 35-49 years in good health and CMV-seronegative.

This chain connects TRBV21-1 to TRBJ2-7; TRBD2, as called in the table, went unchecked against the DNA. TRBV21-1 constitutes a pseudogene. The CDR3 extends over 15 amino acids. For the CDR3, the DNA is TGTGCCAGCATCCTAAACCCACTCTTTTCCCACGAGCAGTACTTC. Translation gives CASILNPLFSHEQYF.

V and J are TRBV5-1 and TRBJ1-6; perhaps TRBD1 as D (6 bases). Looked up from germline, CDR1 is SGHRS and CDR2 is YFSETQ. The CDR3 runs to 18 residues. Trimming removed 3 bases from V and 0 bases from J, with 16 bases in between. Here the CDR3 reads CASSYGQTPGSYNSPLHF. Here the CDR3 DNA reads TGCGCCAGCAGCTATGGACAGACGCCCGGCTCCTATAATTCACCCCTCCACTTT.

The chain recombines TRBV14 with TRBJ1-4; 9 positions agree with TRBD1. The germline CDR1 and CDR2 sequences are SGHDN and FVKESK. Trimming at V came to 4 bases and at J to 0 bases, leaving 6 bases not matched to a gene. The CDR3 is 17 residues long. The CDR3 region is CASSPWGTGTTNEKLFF. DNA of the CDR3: TGTGCCAGCAGCCCCTGGGGGACAGGGACAACTAATGAAAAACTGTTTTTT.

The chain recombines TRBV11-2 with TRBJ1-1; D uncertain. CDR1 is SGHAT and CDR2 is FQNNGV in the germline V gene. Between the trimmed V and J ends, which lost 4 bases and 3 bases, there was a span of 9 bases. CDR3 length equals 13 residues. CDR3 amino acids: CASSSGWDTEAFF. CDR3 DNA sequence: TGTGCCAGCAGCTCCGGGTGGGACACTGAAGCTTTCTTT.

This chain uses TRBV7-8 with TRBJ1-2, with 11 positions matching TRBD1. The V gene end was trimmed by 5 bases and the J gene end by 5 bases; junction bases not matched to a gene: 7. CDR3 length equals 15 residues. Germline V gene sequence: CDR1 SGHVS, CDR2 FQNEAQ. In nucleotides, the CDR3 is TGTGCCAGCAGCACTGAGGGACAGGGGGTATATGGCTACACCTTC. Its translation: CASSTEGQGVYGYTF.

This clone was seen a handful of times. The CDR3 nucleotides are TGTGCCAGCAGTGAAGCGCTTTATGAGACGAACACCGGGGAGCTGTTTTTT. Amino acid sequence: CASSEALYETNTGELFF. V usage is TRBV2 and J usage is TRBJ2-2; D is unclear. Trimming cost V 0 bases and J 0 bases, with 11 bases left between them. Germline values: CDR1 SNHLY, CDR2 FYNNEI. This CDR3 has 17 amino acids.

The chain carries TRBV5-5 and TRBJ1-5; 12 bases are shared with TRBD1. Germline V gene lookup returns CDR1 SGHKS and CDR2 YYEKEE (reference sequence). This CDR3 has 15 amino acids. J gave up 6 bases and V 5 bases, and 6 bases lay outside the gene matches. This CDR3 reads CASSPGQGASQPQHF. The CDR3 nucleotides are TGTGCCAGCAGTCCGGGACAGGGGGCGAGTCAGCCCCAGCATTTT.

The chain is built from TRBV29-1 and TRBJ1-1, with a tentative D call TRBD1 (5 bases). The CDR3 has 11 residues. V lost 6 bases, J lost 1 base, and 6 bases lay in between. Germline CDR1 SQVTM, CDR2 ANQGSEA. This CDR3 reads CSVDRNTEAFF. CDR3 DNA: TGCAGCGTAGACAGGAACACTGAAGCTTTCTTT.

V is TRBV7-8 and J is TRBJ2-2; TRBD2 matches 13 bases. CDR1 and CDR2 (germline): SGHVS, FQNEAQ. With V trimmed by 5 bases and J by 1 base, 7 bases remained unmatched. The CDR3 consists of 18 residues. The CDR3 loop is CASSHLRLAGGNTGELFF. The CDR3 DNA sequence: TGTGCCAGCAGCCACTTACGACTAGCGGGGGGGAACACCGGGGAGCTGTTTTTT.

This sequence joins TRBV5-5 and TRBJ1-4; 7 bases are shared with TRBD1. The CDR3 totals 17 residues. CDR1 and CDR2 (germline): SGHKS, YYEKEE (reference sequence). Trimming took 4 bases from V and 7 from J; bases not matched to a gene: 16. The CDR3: CASSNPSGGGGSEKLFF. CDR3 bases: TGTGCCAGCAGCAACCCTTCGGGAGGGGGCGGAAGTGAAAAACTGTTTTTT.

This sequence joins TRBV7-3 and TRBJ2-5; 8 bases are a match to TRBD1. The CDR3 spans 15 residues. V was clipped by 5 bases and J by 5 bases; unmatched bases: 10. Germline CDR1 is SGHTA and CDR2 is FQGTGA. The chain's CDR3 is CASSPGQGHAETQYF. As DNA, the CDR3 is TGTGCCAGCAGCCCCGGACAGGGTCACGCGGAGACCCAGTACTTC. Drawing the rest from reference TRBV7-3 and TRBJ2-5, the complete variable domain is GAGVSQTPSNKVTEKGKYVELRCDPISGHTALYWYRQSLGQGPEFLIYFQGTGAADDSGLPNDRFFAVRPEGSVSTLKIQRTERGDSAVYLCASSPGQGHAETQYFGPGTRLLVL.

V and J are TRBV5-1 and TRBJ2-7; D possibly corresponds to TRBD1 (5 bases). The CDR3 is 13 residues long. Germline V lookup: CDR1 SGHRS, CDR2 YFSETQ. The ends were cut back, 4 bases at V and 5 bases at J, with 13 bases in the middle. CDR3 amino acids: CASSQGGLNEQYF. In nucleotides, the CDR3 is TGCGCCAGCAGCCAGGGCGGTTTAAACGAGCAGTACTTC.

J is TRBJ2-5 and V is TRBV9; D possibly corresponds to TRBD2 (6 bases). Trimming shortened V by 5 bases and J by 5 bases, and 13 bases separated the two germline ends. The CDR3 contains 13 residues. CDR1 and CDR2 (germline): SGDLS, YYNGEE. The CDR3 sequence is CASRAEGTETQYF. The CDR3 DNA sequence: TGTGCCAGCAGGGCAGAGGGGACTGAGACCCAGTACTTC.

The CDR3 DNA reads as TGTGCCAGCAGCTACCAAGAGATGATAAGTTCACCCCTCCACTTT. Translating it yields CASSYQEMISSPLHF. The rearrangement uses TRBV9 and TRBJ1-6; no firm D call. V was pared by 4 bases and J by 9 bases, with 17 bases between. There are 15 residues in the CDR3. Germline V gives CDR1 SGDLS, CDR2 YYNGEE.

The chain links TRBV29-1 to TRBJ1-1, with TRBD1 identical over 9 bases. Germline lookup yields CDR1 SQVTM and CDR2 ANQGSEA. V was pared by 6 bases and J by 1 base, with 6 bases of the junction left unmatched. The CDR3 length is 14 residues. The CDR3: CSVKTGGGNTEAFF. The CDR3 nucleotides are TGCAGCGTAAAGACAGGGGGGGGGAACACTGAAGCTTTCTTT.

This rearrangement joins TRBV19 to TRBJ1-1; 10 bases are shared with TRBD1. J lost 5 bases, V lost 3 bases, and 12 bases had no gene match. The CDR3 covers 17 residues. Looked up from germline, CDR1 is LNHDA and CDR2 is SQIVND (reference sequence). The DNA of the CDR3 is TGTGCCAGTAGTATCCCGGGCCGGACAGGGGGAGTTACTGAAGCTTTCTTT. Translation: CASSIPGRTGGVTEAFF.

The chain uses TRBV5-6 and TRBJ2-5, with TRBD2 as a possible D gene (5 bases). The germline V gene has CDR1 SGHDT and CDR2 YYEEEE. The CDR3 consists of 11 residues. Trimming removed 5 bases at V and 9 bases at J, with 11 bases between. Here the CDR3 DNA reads TGTGCCAGCAGTTTCGCGAGGGCCCAGTACTTC. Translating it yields CASSFARAQYF.

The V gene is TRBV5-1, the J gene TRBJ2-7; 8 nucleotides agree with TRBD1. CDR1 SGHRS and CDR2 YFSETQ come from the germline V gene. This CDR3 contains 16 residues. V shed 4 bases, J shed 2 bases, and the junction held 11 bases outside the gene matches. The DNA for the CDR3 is TGCGCCAGCAGCGCCGAGACTTGGACAGGGACCTACGAGCAGTACTTC. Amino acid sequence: CASSAETWTGTYEQYF. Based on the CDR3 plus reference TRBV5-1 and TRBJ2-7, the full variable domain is KAGVTQTPRYLIKTRGQQVTLSCSPISGHRSVSWYQQTPGQGLQFLFEYFSETQRNKGNFPGRFSGRQFSNSRSEMNVSTLELGDSALYLCASSAETWTGTYEQYFGPGTRLTVT.

The CDR3: CASSFDTGTGFTDTQYF. CDR3 coding DNA: TGTGCCAGCAGCTTCGACACCGGGACAGGGTTCACAGATACGCAGTATTTT. This sequence joins TRBV7-8 and TRBJ2-3; 9 bases are shared with TRBD1. CDR3 length: 17 residues. The J segment lost 2 bases and the V segment lost 3 bases, leaving 9 bases of the junction unmatched. Germline CDR1 SGHVS, CDR2 FQNEAQ.

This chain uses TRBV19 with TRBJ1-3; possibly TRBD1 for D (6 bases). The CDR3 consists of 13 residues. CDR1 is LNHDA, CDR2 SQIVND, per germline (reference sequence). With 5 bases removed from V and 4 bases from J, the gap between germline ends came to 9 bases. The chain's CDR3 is CASSLTGGNTIYF. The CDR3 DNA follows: TGTGCCAGTAGTTTGACAGGCGGAAACACCATATATTTT.

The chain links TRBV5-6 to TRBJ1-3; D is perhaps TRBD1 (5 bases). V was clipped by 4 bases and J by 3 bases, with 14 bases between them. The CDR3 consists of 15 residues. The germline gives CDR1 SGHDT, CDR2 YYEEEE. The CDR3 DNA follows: TGTGCCAGCAGCGCGGAGGGGCTAGGTGGAAACACCATATATTTT. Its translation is CASSAEGLGGNTIYF. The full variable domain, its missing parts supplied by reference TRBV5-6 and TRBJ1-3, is DAGVTQSPTHLIKTRGQQVTLRCSPKSGHDTVSWYQQALGQGPQFIFQYYEEEERQRGNFPDRFSGHQFPNYSSELNVNALLLGDSALYLCASSAEGLGGNTIYFGEGSWLTVV.

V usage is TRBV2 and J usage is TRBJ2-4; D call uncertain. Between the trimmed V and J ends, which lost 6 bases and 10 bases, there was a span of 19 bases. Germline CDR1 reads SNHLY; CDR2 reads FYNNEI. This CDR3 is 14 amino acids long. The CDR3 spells CASSFQDHARIQYF. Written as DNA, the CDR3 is TGTGCCAGCAGCTTCCAAGACCACGCTAGGATTCAGTACTTC.

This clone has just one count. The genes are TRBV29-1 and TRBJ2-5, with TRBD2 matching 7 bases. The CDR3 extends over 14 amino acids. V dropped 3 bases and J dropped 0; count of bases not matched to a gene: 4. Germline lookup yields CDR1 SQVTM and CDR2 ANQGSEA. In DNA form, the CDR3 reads TGCAGCGTTGACGGGCGGGGGTACCAAGAGACCCAGTACTTC. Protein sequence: CSVDGRGYQETQYF.

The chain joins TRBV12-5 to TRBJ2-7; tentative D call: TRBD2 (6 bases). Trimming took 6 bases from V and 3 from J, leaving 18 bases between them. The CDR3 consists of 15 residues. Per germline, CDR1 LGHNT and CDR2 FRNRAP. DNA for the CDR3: TGTGCTAGTGGGCGCTCTGGGGGGTTCGACTACGAGCAGTACTTC. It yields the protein CASGRSGGFDYEQYF.